These 14 T cell receptor beta chains were all obtained from the same sample, sequenced in a study of control samples from healthy donors and cancer patients (dated by TCRdb to 2018 to 2020). The library was obtained by the immunoSEQ multiplex PCR assay. Here the immuneACCESS table is served through TCRdb, limited to in-frame sequences with V and J called. Missing clones are a known gap in these copies; in checked studies unresolved V genes cover under half, and the rest lacks a known reason. The sample profile shows more than 100,000 clones; roughly 90% of them were found once. The ten biggest clones cover approximately 9% of the sample. Sequenced input: blood. These receptors all come from a man between 18 and 35 years old in good health.

The chain recombines TRBV6-1 with TRBJ2-7; unclear D gene. V was clipped by 0 bases and J by 7 bases, with 10 bases between them. CDR1 and CDR2 (germline): MNHNS, SASEGT. This CDR3 is built from 13 residues. CDR3 residues: CASSEAWAGEQYF. CDR3 coding DNA: TGTGCCAGCAGTGAAGCTTGGGCCGGGGAGCAGTACTTC.

The chain is built from TRBV19 and TRBJ2-6; 12 bases align to TRBD1. Unmatched junction bases numbered 10, after V lost 4 bases and J lost 0 bases. The CDR3 extends over 20 amino acids. CDR1 is LNHDA and CDR2 is SQIVND in the germline V gene (reference sequence). CDR3 DNA sequence: TGTGCCAGTAGTACTAACCACGGGACAGGGGGCGGCTCTGGGGCCAACGTCCTGACTTTC. Amino acid sequence: CASSTNHGTGGGSGANVLTF.

This clone was observed a handful of times. The identical CDR3 is also encoded by other nucleotide sequences in the sample. The chain couples TRBV19 to TRBJ1-1, with D possibly being TRBD1 (5 bases). This CDR3 contains 13 residues. Deletions cut 2 bases from V and 5 bases from J, with 9 bases between. Germline V lookup: CDR1 LNHDA, CDR2 SQIVND (reference sequence). CDR3 nucleotides: TGTGCCAGTAGTATACAGGGTGGTACTGAAGCTTTCTTT. Translating it yields CASSIQGGTEAFF.

The V call is TRBV6-6, the J call TRBJ2-1; D gene unclear. Germline CDR1 MNHNY, CDR2 SVGAGI (reference sequence). The CDR3 spans 11 residues. V dropped 0 bases and J dropped 7 bases, with 1 base sitting between them. CDR3 sequence (DNA): TGTGCCAGCAGTTACTCGAATGAGCAGTTCTTC. As protein: CASSYSNEQFF.

The chain has TRBV6-1 and TRBJ1-1, with unresolved D. This CDR3 is built from 15 residues. V was trimmed by 1 base and J by 5 bases, leaving 14 bases between them. Germline V gene lookup returns CDR1 MNHNS and CDR2 SASEGT. DNA of the CDR3: TGTGCCAGCAGTGAAGGTTCGGCGAAGGGTACTGAAGCTTTCTTT. Protein: CASSEGSAKGTEAFF.

The gene calls are TRBV30 and TRBJ2-3; 10 nucleotides align to TRBD2. The CDR3 covers 18 residues. Trimming at V came to 3 bases and at J to 0 bases, leaving 12 bases not matched to a gene. From germline, CDR1 is GTSNPN and CDR2 SVGIG (reference sequence). For the CDR3, the DNA is TGTGCCTGGAGACCCCGGCGGCGAGCGGGGGGGAGCACAGATACGCAGTATTTT. Protein: CAWRPRRRAGGSTDTQYF.

The chain carries TRBV6-6 and TRBJ1-6; TRBD1 is a possible D gene (5 bases). The germline CDR1 and CDR2 sequences are MNHNY and SVGAGI (reference sequence). V was pared by 6 bases and J by 0 bases, with 18 bases between. The CDR3 runs to 18 residues. CDR3 residues: CASRRKRDGISYNSPLHF. The CDR3 DNA is TGTGCCAGCAGGCGAAAACGGGACGGGATCTCCTATAATTCACCCCTCCACTTT.

In DNA form, the CDR3 reads TGTGCCAGCAGTCGACAGGACAGGGTAGAGACCCAGTACTTC. Amino acid sequence: CASSRQDRVETQYF. The J gene is TRBJ2-5, the V gene TRBV27; 8 bases fit TRBD1. Germline trimming cut 5 bases from V and 4 bases from J; bases unmatched to any gene: 6. The germline CDR1 and CDR2 sequences are MNHEY and SMNVEV (reference sequence). The CDR3 is made up of 14 amino acids.

This chain joins TRBV27 and TRBJ1-1; D possibly corresponds to TRBD1 (6 bases). V was pared by 7 bases and J by 5 bases, with 11 bases between. Germline-derived CDR1 and CDR2 are MNHEY and SMNVEV (reference sequence). The CDR3 has 12 residues. The chain's CDR3 is CASKRGRTEAFF. CDR3 nucleotide sequence: TGTGCCAGCAAGCGGGGGCGAACTGAAGCTTTCTTT.

This clone is a singleton in its sample. The V call is TRBV11-2, the J call TRBJ1-1; D uncertain. V lost 1 base and J 0 bases, leaving 3 bases between the germline ends. The V gene's germline CDR1 is SGHAT and CDR2 FQNNGV. This CDR3 has 13 amino acids. The CDR3 sequence is CASSLGLNTEAFF. DNA for the CDR3: TGTGCCAGCAGCTTAGGACTGAACACTGAAGCTTTCTTT.

This chain uses TRBV6-1 with TRBJ2-1, with TRBD1 matching 8 bases. This CDR3 is 15 amino acids long. Germline V gene data show CDR1 as MNHNS and CDR2 as SASEGT. With V trimmed by 3 bases and J by 4 bases, 5 bases remained unmatched. The CDR3 protein is CASSEETGAYNEQFF. CDR3 nucleotide sequence: TGTGCCAGCAGTGAGGAGACAGGGGCGTACAATGAGCAGTTCTTC.

This sequence joins TRBV2 and TRBJ1-6, with D possibly TRBD1 on 5 matching bases. Germline CDR1 is SNHLY and CDR2 is FYNNEI. V dropped 7 bases and J dropped 1 base, with 14 bases sitting between them. The CDR3 totals 16 residues. The CDR3 loop reads CASTLSRGSYNSPLHF. The CDR3 DNA follows: TGTGCCAGCACCTTGTCGAGGGGATCCTATAATTCACCCCTCCACTTT.

The genes are TRBV6-1 and TRBJ1-1; a possible D gene is TRBD1 (6 bases). Germline assignment: CDR1 MNHNS and CDR2 SASEGT. V lost 1 base and J lost 0, with 12 bases in between. The CDR3 is 16 amino acids. CDR3 protein: CASSEGGGTLNTEAFF. In nucleotides, the CDR3 is TGTGCCAGCAGTGAAGGGGGGGGCACCCTGAACACTGAAGCTTTCTTT.

The chain joins TRBV27 to TRBJ1-1; TRBD1 is a possible D gene (5 bases). V was pared by 1 base and J by 0 bases, with 12 bases between. CDR3 length equals 16 residues. Looked up from germline, CDR1 is MNHEY and CDR2 is SMNVEV (reference sequence). Here the CDR3 DNA reads TGTGCCAGCAGTTTATATGGGGGATGGGTGAACACTGAAGCTTTCTTT. This encodes CASSLYGGWVNTEAFF.